This T cell receptor beta chain was identified during a study of blood T cells in healthy people across ages. Trimming left V 1 base short and J 2 bases short, with 17 bases between. There are 17 residues in the CDR3. Together with a sample-barcoded 5' primer, a J-beta primer mix was included in a second PCR lasting roughly 6 to 12 cycles. MiXCR was run by TCRdb on the 5' RACE reads, yielding one entry per CDR3 protein. The table lists about 720,000 distinct CDR3 sequences, about a fifth of them singletons. It was roughly 10 milliliters of peripheral blood that were drawn from each donor. This clonotype has just a few counts.

Material: blood. This chain connects TRBV12-3 or TRBV12-4 to TRBJ2-5; no reliable D call. The clonotype originates from an older man in good health. CDR3 protein: CASSLGRPGWGQETQYF. CDR3 coding DNA: TGTGCCAGCAGTTTAGGCCGACCAGGATGGGGTCAAGAGACCCAGTACTTC.